The 6 T cell receptor beta chains presented below share a single source sample, sequenced in a study of shared clonotypes between healthy human individuals. Assay used: immunoSEQ multiplex PCR; TCRdb lists only in-frame clones, some missing. The table records about 1.9 million clones, just under 95% of them present only once. Positive CCR7 selection of CD45RO-negative cells yielded the naive CD8 cells, and terminally differentiated effector memory CD45RA+ cells were excluded. The sequencing input was naive CD8+ T cells from PBMCs. The receptors here all came from a man aged 18 to 30 in good health. Some clones in this sample may be carry-over from other donors' samples.

The rearrangement uses TRBV28 and TRBJ2-5; the match to TRBD1 covers 9 bases. CDR1 and CDR2 from the germline V gene are MDHEN and SYDVKM. The CDR3 is 15 residues long. The J segment lost 4 bases and the V segment lost 2 bases, leaving 5 bases of the junction unmatched. The CDR3 nucleotides are TGTGCCAGCAGTTTAAGGGACAGGGAAAGAGAGACCCAGTACTTC. Protein sequence: CASSLRDRERETQYF.

The CDR3 loop is CASKSGFGGYNEQFF. The DNA of the CDR3 is TGTGCCAGCAAAAGCGGCTTTGGAGGGTACAATGAGCAGTTCTTC. The rearrangement joins TRBV27 to TRBJ2-1, with a weak D call TRBD2 (6 bases). Germline V gene lookup returns CDR1 MNHEY and CDR2 SMNVEV (reference sequence). The CDR3 has 15 amino acids. V was cut by 7 bases and J by 4 bases, with 17 bases left in between.

This rearrangement joins TRBV7-6 to TRBJ2-7; TRBD1 is a possible D gene (7 bases). CDR3 size: 15 residues. Deletions cut 1 base from V and 2 bases from J, with 12 bases between. In germline, CDR1 is SGHVS, CDR2 FNYEAQ. The CDR3 coding sequence is TGTGCCAGCAGCTTAGAGGCAGGGGGGACCTACGAGCAGTACTTC. Amino acids: CASSLEAGGTYEQYF.

The CDR3 is CASSPEAGLSYEQYF. The CDR3, as DNA: TGTGCCAGCAGCCCGGAAGCGGGACTTTCCTACGAGCAGTACTTC. V gene TRBV9 combines with J gene TRBJ2-7, with 7 bases lining up with TRBD2. This CDR3 contains 15 residues. CDR1 is SGDLS and CDR2 is YYNGEE in the germline V gene. V lost 4 bases and J lost 1; bases outside the gene matches: 8. Using reference TRBV9 and TRBJ2-7 for the parts outside the CDR3, the full variable domain is DSGVTQTPKHLITATGQRVTLRCSPRSGDLSVYWYQQSLDQGLQFLIQYYNGEERAKGNILERFSAQQFPDLHSELNLSSLELGDSALYFCASSPEAGLSYEQYFGPGTRLTVT.

CDR3 in amino acids: CASSTGGYEQYF. Here the CDR3 DNA reads TGTGCCAGCAGCACAGGGGGGTACGAGCAGTACTTC. V gene TRBV9 combines with J gene TRBJ2-7; TRBD1 matches at 8 bases. Germline lookup yields CDR1 SGDLS and CDR2 YYNGEE. Germline trimming cut 4 bases from V and 4 bases from J; bases unmatched to any gene: 1. CDR3 length equals 12 residues.

In this sample, this clone turned up once. This CDR3 reads CASREGALNEKLFF. CDR3 bases: TGTGCCAGCAGAGAAGGGGCACTCAATGAAAAACTGTTTTTT. The V and J genes are TRBV27 and TRBJ1-4, with a weak D call TRBD1 (5 bases). This CDR3 is 14 amino acids long. Germline assignment: CDR1 MNHEY and CDR2 SMNVEV (reference sequence). V lost 6 bases and J lost 5, with 13 bases in between. Based on the CDR3 plus reference TRBV27 and TRBJ1-4, the full variable domain is EAQVTQNPRYLITVTGKKLTVTCSQNMNHEYMSWYRQDPGLGLRQIYYSMNVEVTDKGDVPEGYKVSRKEKRNFPLILESPSPNQTSLYFCASREGALNEKLFFGSGTQLSVL.